This T cell receptor (beta chain) derives from a study of cytomegalovirus exposure and HLA in healthy donors. Whole-study findings and limits: Immune exposure information comprised only CMV serostatus.

A note on this clone: What it recognizes is unknown.

Primers included in the PCR were 60 Vbeta and 13 Jbeta primers. The repertoire was sequenced with immunoSEQ multiplex PCR; TCRdb's copy has only in-frame clones and lacks some. The data hold approximately 180,000 clones, with around 85% observed a single time. The sequenced material came from PBMCs. The TCR originated in a man aged 18 to 29 in good health and CMV-seronegative.

CDR3 sequence (DNA): TGTGCCAGCAGCAATTGTCTAGCGGGAGGGCTAGATACGCAGTATTTT. Translating gives CASSNCLAGGLDTQYF. The chain uses TRBV21-1 and TRBJ2-3; TRBD2, the table's D call, lacks a check against the DNA. TRBV21-1 is an annotated pseudogene. The CDR3 has 16 residues.